This T cell receptor beta chain appears in the sequencing data of a study of blood T cell repertoires in COVID-19. The table came from immunoSEQ multiplex PCR; TCRdb's copy has only in-frame clones and leaves some out. The sample carries around 170,000 clones, about 81% recorded once. The CDR3 is 18 residues long. V was clipped by 3 bases and J by 4 bases, with 24 bases between them. CDR1 is KGHSH and CDR2 is LQKENI in the germline V gene. Sequencing input: peripheral blood. V gene TRBV18 combines with J gene TRBJ1-2, with D possibly matching TRBD1 (6 bases). The sequence came from a woman older than 75 with COVID-19, enrolled during active disease. For the CDR3, the DNA is TGTGCCAGCTCACCGGTCGCCTCGGGACAAACCGGGGCCTATGGCTACACCTTC. Translation: CASSPVASGQTGAYGYTF.